These T cell receptor beta chains were read from a single sample in a study of cytomegalovirus exposure and HLA in healthy donors. Only in-frame clones appear in the TCRdb table, and some are missing; sequencing was by immunoSEQ multiplex PCR. The sample has roughly 190,000 clones, roughly 12% seen once. Sequencing used PBMCs. These TCRs come from a man in his forties or fifties in good health and CMV-seropositive. Each CDR3 is given with its conserved first and last residue. The order of the fields is V gene, D gene, J gene, clone size, CDR3 DNA, CDR3 protein. The D gene is left open where the match is weak. The size entry is marked missing in some rows and otherwise reads once, few, many or a size class.

TRBV9,.,TRBJ2-2,.,TGTGCCAGCAGCGTAGGCCCAGCGGGGAACACCGGGGAGCTGTTTTTT,CASSVGPAGNTGELFF
TRBV27,.,TRBJ2-3,.,TGTGCCGGCAGTTTATTATCAGATACAAATACGCAGTATTTT,CAGSLLSDTNTQYF
TRBV19,.,TRBJ1-5,few,TGTGCCAGTAGTAATCCGGGAAGTCAGCCCCAGCATTTT,CASSNPGSQPQHF
TRBV11-3,.,TRBJ2-2,.,TGTGCCAGCATGTACAGGGACACCGGGGAGCTGTTTTTT,CASMYRDTGELFF
TRBV15,.,TRBJ2-3,.,TGTGCCACCAGCAGAGATCAGGCGGGAGATACGCAGTATTTT,CATSRDQAGDTQYF
TRBV7-3,.,TRBJ1-1,.,TGTGCCAGCAGCTGGGGCGGGGGGAACACTGAAGCTTTCTTT,CASSWGGGNTEAFF
TRBV10-1,TRBD2,TRBJ2-3,.,TGCGCCAGCAGTGAAAGGACTAGCGGGGCAGATACGCAGTATTTT,CASSERTSGADTQYF
TRBV7-2,.,TRBJ2-7,.,TGTGCAAGCAGCTTATTTTCAGGCGTACAGAGTTACGAGCAGTACTTC,CASSLFSGVQSYEQYF
TRBV10-3,.,TRBJ1-4,.,TGTGCCATCAGATCAGGGCCAACTAATGAAAAACTGTTTTTT,CAIRSGPTNEKLFF
TRBV7-2,.,TRBJ1-6,.,TGTGCCAGCAGCTTAGAGCAGGGTCCCTCACCCCTCCACTTT,CASSLEQGPSPLHF
TRBV29-1,.,TRBJ1-2,.,TGCAGCGTTGAGGGTACAGGATTTAACTATGGCTACACCTTC,CSVEGTGFNYGYTF
TRBV6-5,TRBD1,TRBJ1-6,few,TGTGCCAGCAGTTACGGGACAGGGATTGCTTCACCCCTCCACTTT,CASSYGTGIASPLHF
TRBV7-8,.,TRBJ1-3,.,TGTGCCAGCAGGGGGACACCCGGAAACACCATATATTTT,CASRGTPGNTIYF
TRBV19,TRBD1,TRBJ2-4,.,TGTGCCAGTCTTCTTAAGGGGGCGAACATTCAGTACTTC,CASLLKGANIQYF
TRBV7-2,.,TRBJ2-5,few,TGTGCCAGCAGCTTAGGCAGTGAGACCCAGTACTTC,CASSLGSETQYF
TRBV6-5,.,TRBJ1-5,few,TGTGCCAGCAGTTACGGCAAAAGTCAGCCCCAGCATTTT,CASSYGKSQPQHF
TRBV5-5,.,TRBJ1-5,few,TGTGCCAGCAGCCGCTGGACAGAGATTAGCAATCAGCCCCAGCATTTT,CASSRWTEISNQPQHF
TRBV15,.,TRBJ1-4,few,TGTGCCACCAGCAGACAGGGGAGCGTTGAAAAACTGTTTTTT,CATSRQGSVEKLFF
TRBV7-8,.,TRBJ2-1,.,TGTGCCAGCAGCTTAGCGGGGGGGCCTTACAATGAGCAGTTCTTC,CASSLAGGPYNEQFF
TRBV19,TRBD1,TRBJ2-7,few,TGTGCCAGTAGTATGAGACAGGGAAAGCAGTACTTC,CASSMRQGKQYF
TRBV6-5,TRBD1,TRBJ2-7,few,TGTGCCAGCAGTCAACAGGGGGTGGAGTACTTC,CASSQQGVEYF
TRBV7-6,.,TRBJ1-3,.,TGTGCCAGCAGCCCACAACAAATCTCTGGAAACACCATATATTTT,CASSPQQISGNTIYF
TRBV29-1,TRBD1,TRBJ1-1,.,TGCAGCGTCCTGACAGGGGTGAACACTGAAGCTTTCTTT,CSVLTGVNTEAFF
TRBV15,.,TRBJ1-2,few,TGTGCCACCAGCCAGGGGAAAAATGGCTACACCTTC,CATSQGKNGYTF
TRBV28,.,TRBJ1-5,few,TGTGCCAGCAGTTCCGGGGTTCAGCCCCAGCATTTT,CASSSGVQPQHF
TRBV5-5,.,TRBJ1-1,.,TGTGCCAGCAGCCTAAGGGGTTGGGGGGGGAACACTGAAGCTTTCTTT,CASSLRGWGGNTEAFF
TRBV2,TRBD1,TRBJ2-5,few,TGTGCCAGCAGGCCTAAGACAGGGGGCGGAGAGACCCAGTACTTC,CASRPKTGGGETQYF
TRBV9,.,TRBJ2-3,.,TGTGCCAGCAACTCAGGAGGGACAGATACGCAGTATTTT,CASNSGGTDTQYF
TRBV29-1,.,TRBJ2-2,few,TGCAGCGTGCAAGGAGGGGGCAACACCGGGGAGCTGTTTTTT,CSVQGGGNTGELFF
TRBV7-8,.,TRBJ1-6,.,TGTGCCAGCAGCTTTGGGGCGTATTCACCCCTCCACTTT,CASSFGAYSPLHF
TRBV28,.,TRBJ1-6,.,TGTGCCAGCAGTCCCGGGTCCGATTCACCCCTCCACTTT,CASSPGSDSPLHF
TRBV29-1,.,TRBJ1-2,few,TGCAGCGTTGAGGAGGGCGGAGCAAGAGAAGATGGCTACACCTTC,CSVEEGGAREDGYTF
TRBV18,.,TRBJ2-6,.,TGTGCCAGCTCAACGGGAGTAAGCTCTGGGGCCAACGTCCTGACTTTC,CASSTGVSSGANVLTF
TRBV7-8,.,TRBJ2-7,.,TGTGCCAGCAGCTTAGATAGGGGCGAGCAGTACTTC,CASSLDRGEQYF
TRBV6-5,.,TRBJ1-2,.,TGTGCCAGCAGTTACCGGGGGGCTCACTATGGCTACACCTTC,CASSYRGAHYGYTF
TRBV11-3,TRBD2,TRBJ2-1,.,TGTGCCAGCAGCCCCAGGGGACTAGCGGGGGGGAATGAGCAGTTCTTC,CASSPRGLAGGNEQFF
TRBV15,.,TRBJ1-4,.,TGTGCCACCAGCAGAGAGGCGGGAGTACCAGGTGAAAAACTGTTTTTT,CATSREAGVPGEKLFF
TRBV6-5,.,TRBJ2-3,.,TGTGCCAGCAGCCCGGGGGTCACCACAGATACGCAGTATTTT,CASSPGVTTDTQYF
TRBV7-9,.,TRBJ2-5,few,TGTGCCAGCAGCCAGGAGTGGGGCGGGGTTGGGCAAGAGACCCAGTACTTC,CASSQEWGGVGQETQYF
TRBV7-9,.,TRBJ1-4,.,TGTGCCAGCGCCAGAGGTCAAGCTAATGAAAAACTGTTTTTT,CASARGQANEKLFF
TRBV14,.,TRBJ1-1,.,TGTGCCAGCAGCCAAGGGAGGTACACTGAAGCTTTCTTT,CASSQGRYTEAFF
TRBV7-2,TRBD1,TRBJ1-3,.,TGTGCCAGCAGCTTAGAACAGGGGGCCAGCTCTGGAAACACCATATATTTT,CASSLEQGASSGNTIYF
TRBV5-1,.,TRBJ2-3,few,TGCGCCAGCAGCTTCTTAGGGGCCACAGATACGCAGTATTTT,CASSFLGATDTQYF
TRBV7-2,TRBD2,TRBJ2-7,few,TGTGCCAGCAGCTTAAAGCGGGGGGCGGGGGAGCAGTACTTC,CASSLKRGAGEQYF
TRBV19,.,TRBJ1-3,.,TGTGCCAGTAGCGTCATGGGGGGATCTGGAAACACCATATATTTT,CASSVMGGSGNTIYF
TRBV5-1,TRBD2,TRBJ2-3,few,TGCGCCAGCAGCATTAGCGGGGGGAGCACAGATACGCAGTATTTT,CASSISGGSTDTQYF
TRBV15,.,TRBJ1-1,.,TGTGCCACCAGCAGAGAGGGCGTCACTGAAGCTTTCTTT,CATSREGVTEAFF
TRBV6-7,TRBD1,TRBJ2-1,.,TGTGCCAGCAGTTACGGACGTGACAGGGTTATTAGGAATGAGCAGTTCTTC,CASSYGRDRVIRNEQFF
TRBV5-1,.,TRBJ1-5,.,TGCGCCAGCAGTCCGGACAGCCTGGGGTATCAGCCCCAGCATTTT,CASSPDSLGYQPQHF
TRBV5-1,.,TRBJ2-3,.,TGCGCCAGCAGCTTGGACAGGGTGGGGACAGATACGCAGTATTTT,CASSLDRVGTDTQYF
TRBV15,.,TRBJ1-2,.,TGTGCCACCAGCAGAGATCGCGGGCTTTGGGGCTACACCTTC,CATSRDRGLWGYTF
TRBV5-1,.,TRBJ2-4,.,TGCGCCAGCAGCCTTTATACCGAGTCAGCCAAAAACATTCAGTACTTC,CASSLYTESAKNIQYF
TRBV5-4,TRBD2,TRBJ2-5,few,TGTGCCAGCAGCTTGGCCTCCCAGGGAGGGCCTGAGACCCAGTACTTC,CASSLASQGGPETQYF
TRBV6-6,.,TRBJ1-3,.,TGTGCCAGCAGTTACCCGGGAAACACCATATATTTT,CASSYPGNTIYF
TRBV9,TRBD1,TRBJ2-1,few,TGTGCCAGCAGCGTGGGGACAGGGGACTACAATGAGCAGTTCTTC,CASSVGTGDYNEQFF